In this sample, the clone carrying this TCR beta chain turned up many times. Its antigen is not identified. Thyroid surgery was preceded by no treatment in any patient. Per the authors' pipeline: To classify distant metastasis in papillary thyroid cancer, a model was built from CDR3 differences across clinicopathological groups. TCRdb redid the clone calls on the PCR reads using MiXCR. TCRdb's processing, not the study's, gives the V and J calls here. This repertoire shows about 28,000 clones, about 22% found once; its top ten account for approximately 2.4%. This sample is drawn from a study of metastatic and nonmetastatic thyroid tumors. Study-wide background: Comparative analysis of repertoires was undertaken across blood and tumor or nodule tissue obtained from malignant and benign thyroid patients.

Whole-study findings and limits: TCR beta diversity was reportedly significantly higher in malignant thyroid tumors than benign nodules, in blood and tumor.

Sequencing used blood. The source is a female donor with papillary thyroid cancer or a benign thyroid nodule (not recorded which). Some clones in this sample may be carry-over from other donors' samples.

The chain's CDR3 is CASSDSEREFLHEQYF. The CDR3 coding sequence is TGTGCCAGCAGTGACTCGGAGCGGGAGTTTCTACACGAGCAGTACTTC. The V gene is TRBV6-4, the J gene TRBJ2-7; 8 bases fit TRBD2. The CDR3 sequence is 16 residues long. CDR1 is MRHNA, CDR2 SNTAGT, per germline. V lost 0 bases, J lost 5 bases, and 9 bases stayed unmatched.